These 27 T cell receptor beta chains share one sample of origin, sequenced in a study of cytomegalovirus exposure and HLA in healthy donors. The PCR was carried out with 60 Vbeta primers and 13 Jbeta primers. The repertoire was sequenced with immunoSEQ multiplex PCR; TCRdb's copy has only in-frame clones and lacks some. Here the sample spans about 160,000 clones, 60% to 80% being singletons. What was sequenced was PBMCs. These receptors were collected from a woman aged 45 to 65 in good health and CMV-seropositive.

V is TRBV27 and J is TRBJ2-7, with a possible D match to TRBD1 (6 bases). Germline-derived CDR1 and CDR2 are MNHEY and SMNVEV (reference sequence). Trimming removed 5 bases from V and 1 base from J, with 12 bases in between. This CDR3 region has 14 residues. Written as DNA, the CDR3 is TGTGCCAGCAGTCCCCGGACAGCATCCTACGAGCAGTACTTC. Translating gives CASSPRTASYEQYF.

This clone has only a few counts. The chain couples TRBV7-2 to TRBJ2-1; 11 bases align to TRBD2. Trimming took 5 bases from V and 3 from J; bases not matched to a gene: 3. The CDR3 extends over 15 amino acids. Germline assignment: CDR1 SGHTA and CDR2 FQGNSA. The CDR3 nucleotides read TGTGCCAGCAGCGTGACTAGCGGGGACTACAATGAGCAGTTCTTC. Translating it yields CASSVTSGDYNEQFF.

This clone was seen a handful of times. The DNA for the CDR3 is TGTGCCAGCAGTCCTGAGTATCATACGCAGTATTTT. Translated, it gives CASSPEYHTQYF. The chain is built from TRBV27 and TRBJ2-3; D remains unclear. Trimming pared 5 bases from V and 7 bases from J, leaving 10 bases between. Germline CDR1 MNHEY, CDR2 SMNVEV (reference sequence). The CDR3 runs to 12 residues.

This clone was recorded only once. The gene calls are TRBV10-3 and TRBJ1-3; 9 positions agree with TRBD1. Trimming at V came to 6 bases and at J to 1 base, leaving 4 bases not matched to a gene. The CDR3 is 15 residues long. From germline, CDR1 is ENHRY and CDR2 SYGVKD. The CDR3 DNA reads TGTGCCATCAGGCTGGGACAGGGTTCTGGAAACACCATATATTTT. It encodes CAIRLGQGSGNTIYF.

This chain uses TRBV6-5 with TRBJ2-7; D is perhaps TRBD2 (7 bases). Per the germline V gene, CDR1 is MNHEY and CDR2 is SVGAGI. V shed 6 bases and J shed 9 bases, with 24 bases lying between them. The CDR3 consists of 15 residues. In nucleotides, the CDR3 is TGTGCCAGCAGACCACCCGGGGGGCGGCGGGGGCCGCAGTACTTC. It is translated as CASRPPGGRRGPQYF.

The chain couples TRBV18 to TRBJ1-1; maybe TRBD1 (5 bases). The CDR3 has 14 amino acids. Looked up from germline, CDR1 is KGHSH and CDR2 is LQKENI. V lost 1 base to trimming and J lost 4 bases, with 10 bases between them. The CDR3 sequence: CASSPRRETTEAFF. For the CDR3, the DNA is TGTGCCAGCTCACCACGCAGGGAAACCACTGAAGCTTTCTTT.

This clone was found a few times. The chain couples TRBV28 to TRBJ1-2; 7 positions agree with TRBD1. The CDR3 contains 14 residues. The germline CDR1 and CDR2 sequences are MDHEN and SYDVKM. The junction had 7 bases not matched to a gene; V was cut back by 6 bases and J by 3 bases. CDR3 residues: CASSETGAHYGYTF. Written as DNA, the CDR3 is TGTGCCAGCAGCGAAACAGGGGCTCACTATGGCTACACCTTC.

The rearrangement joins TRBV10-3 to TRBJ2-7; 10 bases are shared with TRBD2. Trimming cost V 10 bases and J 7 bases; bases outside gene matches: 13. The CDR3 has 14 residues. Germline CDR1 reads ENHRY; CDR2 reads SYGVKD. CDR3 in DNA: TGTGCCACCGCCATTGGGACTAGCGAGAGGGAGCAGTACTTC. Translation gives CATAIGTSEREQYF.

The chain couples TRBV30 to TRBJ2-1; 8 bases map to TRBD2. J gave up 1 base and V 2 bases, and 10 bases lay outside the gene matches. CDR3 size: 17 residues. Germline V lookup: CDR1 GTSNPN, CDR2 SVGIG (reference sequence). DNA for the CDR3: TGTGCCTGGAGTCTGTGGATCAGCGGGGGATCCTACAATGAGCAGTTCTTC. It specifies CAWSLWISGGSYNEQFF.

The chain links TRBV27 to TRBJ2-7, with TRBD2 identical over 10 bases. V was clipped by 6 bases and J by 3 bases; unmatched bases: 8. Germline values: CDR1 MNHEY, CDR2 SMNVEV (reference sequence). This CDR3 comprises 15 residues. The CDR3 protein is CASRNGPSGSYEQYF. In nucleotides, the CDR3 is TGTGCCAGCAGGAATGGGCCTAGCGGGAGCTACGAGCAGTACTTC.

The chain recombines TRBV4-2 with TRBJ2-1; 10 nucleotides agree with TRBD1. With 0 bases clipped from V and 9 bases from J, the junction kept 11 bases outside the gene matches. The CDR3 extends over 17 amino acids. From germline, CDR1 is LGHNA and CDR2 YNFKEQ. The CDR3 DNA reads TGTGCCAGCAGCCAAGACCCGGACAGGGGGTTTCAATCTGAGCAGTTCTTC. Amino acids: CASSQDPDRGFQSEQFF.

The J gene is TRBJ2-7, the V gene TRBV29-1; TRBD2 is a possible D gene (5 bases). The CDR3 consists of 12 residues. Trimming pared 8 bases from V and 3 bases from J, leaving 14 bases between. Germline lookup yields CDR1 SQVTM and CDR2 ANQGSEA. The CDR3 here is CSCGPGFYEQYF. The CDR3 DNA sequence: TGCAGCTGCGGGCCGGGTTTCTACGAGCAGTACTTC.

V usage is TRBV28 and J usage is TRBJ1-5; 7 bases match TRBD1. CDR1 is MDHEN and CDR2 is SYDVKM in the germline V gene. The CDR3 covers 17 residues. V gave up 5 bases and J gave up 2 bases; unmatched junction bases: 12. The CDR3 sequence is CASSAIGTAPRNQPQHF. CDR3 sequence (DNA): TGTGCCAGCAGTGCAATCGGGACAGCCCCCCGCAATCAGCCCCAGCATTTT. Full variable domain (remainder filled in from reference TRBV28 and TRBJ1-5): DVKVTQSSRYLVKRTGEKVFLECVQDMDHENMFWYRQDPGLGLRLIYFSYDVKMKEKGDIPEGYSVSREKKERFSLILESASTNQTSMYLCASSAIGTAPRNQPQHFGDGTRLSIL.

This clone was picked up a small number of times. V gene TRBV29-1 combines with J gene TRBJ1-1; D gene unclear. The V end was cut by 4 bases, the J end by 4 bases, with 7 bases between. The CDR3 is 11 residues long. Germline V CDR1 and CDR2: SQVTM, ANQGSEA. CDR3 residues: CSVGEGTEAFF. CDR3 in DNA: TGCAGCGTTGGCGAGGGCACTGAAGCTTTCTTT.

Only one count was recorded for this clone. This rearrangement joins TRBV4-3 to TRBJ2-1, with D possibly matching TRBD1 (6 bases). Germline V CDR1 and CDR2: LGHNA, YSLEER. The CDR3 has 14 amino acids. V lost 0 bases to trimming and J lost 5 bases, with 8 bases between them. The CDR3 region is CASSQDRGNNEQFF. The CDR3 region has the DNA TGCGCCAGCAGCCAAGACAGGGGCAACAATGAGCAGTTCTTC.

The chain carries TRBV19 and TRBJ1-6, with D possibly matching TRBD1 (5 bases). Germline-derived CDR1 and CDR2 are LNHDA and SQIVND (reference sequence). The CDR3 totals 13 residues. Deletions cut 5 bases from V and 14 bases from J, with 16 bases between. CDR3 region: CASSPGGTVALHF. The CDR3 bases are TGTGCCAGTAGTCCTGGAGGGACCGTGGCCCTCCACTTT.

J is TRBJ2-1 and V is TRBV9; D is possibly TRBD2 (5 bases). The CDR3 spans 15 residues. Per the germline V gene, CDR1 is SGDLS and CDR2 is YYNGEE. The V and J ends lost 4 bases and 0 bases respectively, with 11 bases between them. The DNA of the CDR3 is TGTGCCAGCAGCTCCGGAGGTAACTCCTACAATGAGCAGTTCTTC. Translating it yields CASSSGGNSYNEQFF.

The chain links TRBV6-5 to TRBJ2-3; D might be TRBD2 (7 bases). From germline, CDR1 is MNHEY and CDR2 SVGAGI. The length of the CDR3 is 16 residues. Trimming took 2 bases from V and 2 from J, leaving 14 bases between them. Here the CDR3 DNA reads TGTGCCAGCAGTTACGGGCGGGGGCCGTACACAGATACGCAGTATTTT. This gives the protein CASSYGRGPYTDTQYF.

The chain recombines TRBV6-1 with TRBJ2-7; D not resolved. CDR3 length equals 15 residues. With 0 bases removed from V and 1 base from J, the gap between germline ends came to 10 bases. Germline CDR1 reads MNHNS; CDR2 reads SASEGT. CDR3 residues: CASSEAYGASYEQYF. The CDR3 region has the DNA TGTGCCAGCAGTGAAGCATACGGTGCTTCCTACGAGCAGTACTTC.

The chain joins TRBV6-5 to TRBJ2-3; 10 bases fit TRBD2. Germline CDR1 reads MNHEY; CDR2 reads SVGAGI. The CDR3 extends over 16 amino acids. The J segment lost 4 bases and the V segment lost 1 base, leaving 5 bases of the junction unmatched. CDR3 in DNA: TGTGCCAGCAGTTACTTCGGGGGACTAGCGTCAGATACGCAGTATTTT. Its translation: CASSYFGGLASDTQYF.

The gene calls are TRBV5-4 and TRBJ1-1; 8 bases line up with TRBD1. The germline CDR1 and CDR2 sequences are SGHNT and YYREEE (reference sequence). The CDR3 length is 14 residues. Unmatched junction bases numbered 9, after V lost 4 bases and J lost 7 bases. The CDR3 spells CASSPGGPRLEAFF. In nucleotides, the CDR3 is TGTGCCAGCAGCCCAGGGGGCCCTCGCCTTGAAGCTTTCTTT.

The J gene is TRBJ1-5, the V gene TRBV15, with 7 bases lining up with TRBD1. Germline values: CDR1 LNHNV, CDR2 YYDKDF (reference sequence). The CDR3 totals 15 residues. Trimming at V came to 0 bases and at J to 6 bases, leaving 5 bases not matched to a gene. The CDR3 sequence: CATSRDQGGGQPQHF. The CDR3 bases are TGTGCCACCAGCAGAGATCAGGGGGGCGGTCAGCCCCAGCATTTT. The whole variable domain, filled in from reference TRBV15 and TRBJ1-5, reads DAMVIQNPRYQVTQFGKPVTLSCSQTLNHNVMYWYQQKSSQAPKLLFHYYDKDFNNEADTPDNFQSRRPNTSFCFLDIRSPGLGDTAMYLCATSRDQGGGQPQHFGDGTRLSIL.

The CDR3 region is CASSPSAGRDQPQHF. For the CDR3, the DNA is TGTGCCAGCAGCCCTAGCGCAGGTCGGGATCAGCCCCAGCATTTT. The chain recombines TRBV7-8 with TRBJ1-5; D uncertain. CDR3 length: 15 residues. V shed 5 bases and J shed 5 bases, with 16 bases lying between them. Germline assignment: CDR1 SGHVS and CDR2 FQNEAQ.

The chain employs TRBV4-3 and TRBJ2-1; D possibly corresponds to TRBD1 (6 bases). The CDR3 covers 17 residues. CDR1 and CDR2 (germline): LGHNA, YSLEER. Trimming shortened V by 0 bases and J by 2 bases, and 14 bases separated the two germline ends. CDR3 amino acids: CASSQDAGQGPYNEQFF. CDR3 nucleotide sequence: TGCGCCAGCAGCCAAGATGCTGGTCAGGGGCCCTACAATGAGCAGTTCTTC.

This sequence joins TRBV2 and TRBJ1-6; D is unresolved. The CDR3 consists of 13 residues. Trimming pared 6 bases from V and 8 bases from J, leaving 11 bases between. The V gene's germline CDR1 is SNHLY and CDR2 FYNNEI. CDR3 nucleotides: TGTGCCAGCAGGCTAGTAACTTATTCACCCCTCCACTTT. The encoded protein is CASRLVTYSPLHF.

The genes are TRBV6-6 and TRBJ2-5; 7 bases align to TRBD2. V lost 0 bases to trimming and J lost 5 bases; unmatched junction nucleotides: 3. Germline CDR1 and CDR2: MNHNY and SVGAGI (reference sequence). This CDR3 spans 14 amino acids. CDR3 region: CASSYSWGGETQYF. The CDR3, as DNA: TGTGCCAGCAGTTACTCATGGGGGGGGGAGACCCAGTACTTC.

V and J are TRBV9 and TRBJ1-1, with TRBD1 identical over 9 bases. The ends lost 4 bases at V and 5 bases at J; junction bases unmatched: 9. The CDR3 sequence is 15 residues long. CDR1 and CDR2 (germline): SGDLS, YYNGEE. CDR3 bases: TGTGCCAGCAGCTCGAGGGGACAGGGTGTAACTGAAGCTTTCTTT. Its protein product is CASSSRGQGVTEAFF.